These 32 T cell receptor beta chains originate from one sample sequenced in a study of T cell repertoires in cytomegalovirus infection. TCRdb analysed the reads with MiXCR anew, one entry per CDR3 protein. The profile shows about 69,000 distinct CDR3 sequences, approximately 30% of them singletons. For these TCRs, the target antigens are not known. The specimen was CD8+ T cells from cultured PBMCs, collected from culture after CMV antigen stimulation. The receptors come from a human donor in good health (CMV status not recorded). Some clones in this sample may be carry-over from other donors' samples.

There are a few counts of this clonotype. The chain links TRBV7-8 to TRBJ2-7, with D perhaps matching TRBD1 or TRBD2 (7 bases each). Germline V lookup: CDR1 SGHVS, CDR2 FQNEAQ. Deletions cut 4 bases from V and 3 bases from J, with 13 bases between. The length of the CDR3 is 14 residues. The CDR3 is CASSWGGGGYEQYF. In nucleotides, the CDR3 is TGTGCCAGCAGCTGGGGAGGGGGCGGCTACGAGCAGTACTTC.

CDR3 sequence reads: CASRSPPGLAGGSSYEQYF. CDR3 bases: TGTGCCAGCAGGTCCCCCCCGGGACTAGCGGGGGGGAGCTCCTACGAGCAGTACTTC. The genes are TRBV27 and TRBJ2-7; TRBD2 agrees at 16 bases. Germline lookup yields CDR1 MNHEY and CDR2 SMNVEV (reference sequence). The CDR3 consists of 19 residues. With V trimmed by 6 bases and J by 0 bases, 11 bases remained unmatched.

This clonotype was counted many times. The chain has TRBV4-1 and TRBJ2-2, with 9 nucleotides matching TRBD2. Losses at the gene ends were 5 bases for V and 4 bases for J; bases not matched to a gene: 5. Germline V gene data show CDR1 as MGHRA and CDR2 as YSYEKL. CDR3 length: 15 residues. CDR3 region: CASSLAGVTTGELFF. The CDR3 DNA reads TGCGCCAGCAGCTTAGCGGGAGTTACCACCGGGGAGCTGTTTTTT.

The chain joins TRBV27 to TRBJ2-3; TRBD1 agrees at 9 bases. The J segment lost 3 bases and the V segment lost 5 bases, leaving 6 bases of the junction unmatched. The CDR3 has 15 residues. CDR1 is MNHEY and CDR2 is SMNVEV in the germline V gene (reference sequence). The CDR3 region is CASSPDRGETDTQYF. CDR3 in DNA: TGTGCCAGCAGTCCAGACAGGGGGGAAACAGATACGCAGTATTTT.

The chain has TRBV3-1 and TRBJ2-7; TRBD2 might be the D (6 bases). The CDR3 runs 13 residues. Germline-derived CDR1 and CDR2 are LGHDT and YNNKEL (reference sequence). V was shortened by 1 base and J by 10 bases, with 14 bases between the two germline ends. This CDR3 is CASSQGYPGDQYF. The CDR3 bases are TGTGCCAGCAGCCAAGGGTATCCGGGGGATCAGTACTTC.

CDR3 sequence (DNA): TGTGCCAGCAGTCCCATGATGACAGGGGGATACGAGCAGTACTTC. Translated, it gives CASSPMMTGGYEQYF. The J gene is TRBJ2-7, the V gene TRBV27, with 9 bases lining up with TRBD1. CDR3 size: 15 residues. V shed 5 bases, J shed 4 bases, and the junction held 9 bases outside the gene matches. CDR1 is MNHEY and CDR2 is SMNVEV in the germline V gene (reference sequence).

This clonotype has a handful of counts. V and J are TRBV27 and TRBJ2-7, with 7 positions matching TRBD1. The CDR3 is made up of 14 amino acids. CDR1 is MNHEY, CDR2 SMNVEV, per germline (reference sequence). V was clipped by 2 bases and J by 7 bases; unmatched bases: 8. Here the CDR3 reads CASSLSAGGREQYF. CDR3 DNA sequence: TGTGCCAGCAGTTTAAGCGCAGGGGGTAGGGAGCAGTACTTC.

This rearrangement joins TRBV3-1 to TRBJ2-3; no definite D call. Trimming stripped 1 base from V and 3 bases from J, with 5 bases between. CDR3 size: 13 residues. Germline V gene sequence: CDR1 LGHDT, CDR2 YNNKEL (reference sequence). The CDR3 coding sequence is TGTGCCAGCAGCCAAGCCCAGACAGATACGCAGTATTTT. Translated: CASSQAQTDTQYF.

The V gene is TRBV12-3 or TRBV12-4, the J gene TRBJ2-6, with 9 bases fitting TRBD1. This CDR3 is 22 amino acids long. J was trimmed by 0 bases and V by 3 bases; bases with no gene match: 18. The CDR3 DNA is TGTGCCAGCAGTTTGGGGTGGGAACAGGGGGCTCTGGTTTGCTCTGGGGCCAACGTCCTGACTTTC. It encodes CASSLGWEQGALVCSGANVLTF.

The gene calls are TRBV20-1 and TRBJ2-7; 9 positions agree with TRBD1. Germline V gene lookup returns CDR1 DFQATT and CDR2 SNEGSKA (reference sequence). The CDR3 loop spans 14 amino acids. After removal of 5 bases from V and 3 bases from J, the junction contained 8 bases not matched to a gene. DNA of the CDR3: TGCAGTGCTGGCCCCCGGGACAGGGTCTACGAGCAGTACTTC. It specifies CSAGPRDRVYEQYF.

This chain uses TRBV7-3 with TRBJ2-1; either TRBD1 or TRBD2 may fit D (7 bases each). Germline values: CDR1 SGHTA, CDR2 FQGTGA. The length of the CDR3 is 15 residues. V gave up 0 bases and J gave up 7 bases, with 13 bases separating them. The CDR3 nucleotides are TGTGCCAGCAGCTTAACATCGCAGGGGGGGAATGAGCAGTTCTTC. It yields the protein CASSLTSQGGNEQFF.

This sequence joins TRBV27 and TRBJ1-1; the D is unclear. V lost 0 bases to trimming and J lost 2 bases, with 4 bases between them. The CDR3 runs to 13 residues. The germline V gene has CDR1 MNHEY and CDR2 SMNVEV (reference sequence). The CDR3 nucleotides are TGTGCCAGCAGTTTATCAGCTAACACTGAAGCTTTCTTT. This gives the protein CASSLSANTEAFF.

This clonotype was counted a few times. The CDR3 DNA sequence: TGCGCCAGCAGCCCCGGGACAGGGGACACTGAAGCTTTCTTT. Encoded protein: CASSPGTGDTEAFF. V gene TRBV4-3 combines with J gene TRBJ1-1; 10 bases match TRBD1. With V trimmed by 4 bases and J by 3 bases, 2 bases remained unmatched. CDR1 is LGHNA, CDR2 YSLEER, per germline. The CDR3 has 14 amino acids.

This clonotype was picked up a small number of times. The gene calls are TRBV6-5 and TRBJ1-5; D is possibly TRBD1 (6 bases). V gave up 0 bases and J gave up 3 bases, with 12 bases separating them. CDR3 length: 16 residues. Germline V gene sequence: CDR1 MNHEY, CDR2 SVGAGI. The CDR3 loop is CASSYSKAGANQPQHF. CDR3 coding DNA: TGTGCCAGCAGTTACTCGAAGGCAGGGGCCAATCAGCCCCAGCATTTT.

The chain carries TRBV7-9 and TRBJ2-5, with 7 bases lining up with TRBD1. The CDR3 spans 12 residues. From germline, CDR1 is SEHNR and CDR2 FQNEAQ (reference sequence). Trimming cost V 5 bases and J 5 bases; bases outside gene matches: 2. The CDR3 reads CASSKQGETQYF. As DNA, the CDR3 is TGTGCCAGCAGCAAACAGGGGGAGACCCAGTACTTC.

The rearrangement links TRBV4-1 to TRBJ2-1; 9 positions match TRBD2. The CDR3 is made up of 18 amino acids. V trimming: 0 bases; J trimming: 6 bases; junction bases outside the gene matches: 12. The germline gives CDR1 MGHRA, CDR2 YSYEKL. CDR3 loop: CASSQDRPSGVVINEQFF. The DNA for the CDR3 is TGCGCCAGCAGCCAAGATAGGCCTAGCGGGGTGGTTATCAATGAGCAGTTCTTC.

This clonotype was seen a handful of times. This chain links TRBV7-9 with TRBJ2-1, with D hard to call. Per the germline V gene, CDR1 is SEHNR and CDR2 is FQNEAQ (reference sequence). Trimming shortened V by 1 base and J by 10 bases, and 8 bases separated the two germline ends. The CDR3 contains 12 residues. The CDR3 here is CASSLGVGEQFF. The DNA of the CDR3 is TGTGCCAGCAGCTTAGGAGTCGGGGAGCAGTTCTTC. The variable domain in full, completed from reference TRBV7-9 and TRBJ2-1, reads DTGVSQNPRHKITKRGQNVTFRCDPISEHNRLYWYRQTLGQGPEFLTYFQNEAQLEKSRLLSDRFSAERPKGSFSTLEIQRTEQGDSAMYLCASSLGVGEQFFGPGTRLTVL.

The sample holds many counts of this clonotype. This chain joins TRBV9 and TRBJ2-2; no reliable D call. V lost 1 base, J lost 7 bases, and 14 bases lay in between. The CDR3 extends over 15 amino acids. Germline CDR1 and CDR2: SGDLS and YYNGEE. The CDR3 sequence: CASSVTIKGHGELFF. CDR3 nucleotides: TGTGCCAGCAGCGTAACAATCAAGGGCCACGGGGAGCTGTTTTTT.

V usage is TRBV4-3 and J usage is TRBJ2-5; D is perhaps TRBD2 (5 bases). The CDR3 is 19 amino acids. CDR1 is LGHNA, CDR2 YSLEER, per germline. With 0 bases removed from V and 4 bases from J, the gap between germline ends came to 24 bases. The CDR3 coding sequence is TGCGCCAGCAGCCAAGAGGTGCCCGGTGGCGGGTGGTCGGGAGAGACCCAGTACTTC. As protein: CASSQEVPGGGWSGETQYF.

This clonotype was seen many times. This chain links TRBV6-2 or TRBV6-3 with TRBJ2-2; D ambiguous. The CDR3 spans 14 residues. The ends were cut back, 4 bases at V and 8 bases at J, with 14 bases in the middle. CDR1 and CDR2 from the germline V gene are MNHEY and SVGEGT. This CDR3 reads CASSLLFSGGELFF. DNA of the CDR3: TGTGCCAGCAGTTTACTCTTCAGTGGAGGGGAGCTGTTTTTT.

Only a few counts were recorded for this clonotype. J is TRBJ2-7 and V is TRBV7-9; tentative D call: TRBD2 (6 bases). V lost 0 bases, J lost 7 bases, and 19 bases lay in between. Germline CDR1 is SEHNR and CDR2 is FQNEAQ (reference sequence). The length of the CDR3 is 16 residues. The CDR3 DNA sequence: TGTGCCAGCAGCTTAGCAACCTTGGACTTGGGGGGTGAGCAGTACTTC. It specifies CASSLATLDLGGEQYF.

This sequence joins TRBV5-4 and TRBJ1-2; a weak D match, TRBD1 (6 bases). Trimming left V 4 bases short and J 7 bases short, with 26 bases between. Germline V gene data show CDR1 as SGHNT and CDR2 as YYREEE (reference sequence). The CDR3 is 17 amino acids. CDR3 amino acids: CASSPRSGGGPEGGYTF. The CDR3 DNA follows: TGTGCCAGCAGCCCCCGGTCCGGGGGGGGGCCGGAAGGTGGCTACACCTTC.

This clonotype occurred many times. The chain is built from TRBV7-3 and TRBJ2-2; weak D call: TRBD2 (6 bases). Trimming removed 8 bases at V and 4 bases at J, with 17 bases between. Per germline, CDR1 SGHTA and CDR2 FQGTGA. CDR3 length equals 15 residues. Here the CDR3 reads CASSPPGLSTGELFF. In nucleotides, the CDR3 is TGTGCCAGCTCCCCTCCGGGACTGTCCACCGGGGAGCTGTTTTTT.

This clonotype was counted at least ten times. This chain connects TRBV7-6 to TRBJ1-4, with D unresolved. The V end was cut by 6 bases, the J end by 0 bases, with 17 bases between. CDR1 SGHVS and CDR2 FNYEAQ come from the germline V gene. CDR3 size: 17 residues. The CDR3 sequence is CASSHGPTRATNEKLFF. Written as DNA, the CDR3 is TGTGCCAGCAGTCACGGCCCAACAAGGGCAACTAATGAAAAACTGTTTTTT.

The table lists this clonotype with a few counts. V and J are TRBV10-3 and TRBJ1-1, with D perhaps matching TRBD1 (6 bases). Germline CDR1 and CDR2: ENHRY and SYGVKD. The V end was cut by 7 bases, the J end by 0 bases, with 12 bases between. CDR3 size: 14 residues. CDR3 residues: CAIMAGTLNTEAFF. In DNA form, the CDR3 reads TGTGCCATCATGGCCGGGACACTGAACACTGAAGCTTTCTTT.

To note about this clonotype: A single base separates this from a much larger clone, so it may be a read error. CDR3 nucleotide sequence: TGTGCCAGCAGCTTAGCGAGGGATAGACGGGGAGTCTCCTACAATGAGCAGTTCTTC. This gives the protein CASSLARDRRGVSYNEQFF. This chain links TRBV7-2 with TRBJ2-1, with a weak D call TRBD2 (5 bases). Germline V gives CDR1 SGHTA, CDR2 FQGNSA. V was shortened by 0 bases and J by 0 bases, with 18 bases between the two germline ends. CDR3 length: 19 residues. The whole variable domain, remainder taken from reference TRBV7-2 and TRBJ2-1, is GAGVSQSPSNKVTEKGKDVELRCDPISGHTALYWYRQSLGQGLEFLIYFQGNSAPDKSGLPSDRFSAERTGGSVSTLTIQRTQQEDSAVYLCASSLARDRRGVSYNEQFFGPGTRLTVL.

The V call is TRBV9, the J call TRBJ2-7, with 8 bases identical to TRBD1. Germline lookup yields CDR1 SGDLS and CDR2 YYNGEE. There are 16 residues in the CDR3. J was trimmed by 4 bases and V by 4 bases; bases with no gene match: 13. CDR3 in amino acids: CASSPSGGAGLYEQYF. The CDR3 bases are TGTGCCAGCAGCCCCTCAGGGGGCGCCGGTTTGTACGAGCAGTACTTC.

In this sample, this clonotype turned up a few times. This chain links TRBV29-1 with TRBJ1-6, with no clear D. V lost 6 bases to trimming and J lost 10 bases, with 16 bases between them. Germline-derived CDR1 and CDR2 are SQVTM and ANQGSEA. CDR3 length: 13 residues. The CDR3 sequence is CSVASDDLSPLHF. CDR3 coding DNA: TGCAGCGTCGCGAGCGACGATTTGTCACCCCTCCACTTT.

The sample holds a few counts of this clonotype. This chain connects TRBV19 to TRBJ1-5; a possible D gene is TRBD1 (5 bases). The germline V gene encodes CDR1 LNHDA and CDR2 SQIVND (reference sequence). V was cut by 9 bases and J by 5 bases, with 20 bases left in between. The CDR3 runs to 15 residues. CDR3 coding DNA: TGTGCCAGCGTCGTGGGACTGGGGAAATATCAGCCCCAGCATTTT. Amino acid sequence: CASVVGLGKYQPQHF.

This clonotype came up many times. The CDR3 loop reads CASSLEAWQETQYF. Written as DNA, the CDR3 is TGTGCCAGCAGCTTAGAGGCATGGCAAGAGACCCAGTACTTC. The rearrangement joins TRBV7-2 to TRBJ2-5; D gene unclear. This CDR3 has 14 residues. CDR1 SGHTA and CDR2 FQGNSA come from the germline V gene. V was cut by 1 base and J by 2 bases, with 8 bases left in between.

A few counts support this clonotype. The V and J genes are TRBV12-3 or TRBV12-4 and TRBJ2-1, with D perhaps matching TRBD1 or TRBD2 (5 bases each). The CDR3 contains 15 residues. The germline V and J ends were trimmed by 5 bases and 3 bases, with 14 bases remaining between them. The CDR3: CASSPPGTNYNEQFF. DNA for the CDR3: TGTGCCAGCAGTCCCCCCGGGACCAACTACAATGAGCAGTTCTTC.

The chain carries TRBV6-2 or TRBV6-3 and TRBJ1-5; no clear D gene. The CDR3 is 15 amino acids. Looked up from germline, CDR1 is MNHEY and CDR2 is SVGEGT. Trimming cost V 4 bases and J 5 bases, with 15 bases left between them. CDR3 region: CASSSDPQVHQPQHF. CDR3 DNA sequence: TGTGCCAGCAGTTCGGACCCACAAGTCCATCAGCCCCAGCATTTT.